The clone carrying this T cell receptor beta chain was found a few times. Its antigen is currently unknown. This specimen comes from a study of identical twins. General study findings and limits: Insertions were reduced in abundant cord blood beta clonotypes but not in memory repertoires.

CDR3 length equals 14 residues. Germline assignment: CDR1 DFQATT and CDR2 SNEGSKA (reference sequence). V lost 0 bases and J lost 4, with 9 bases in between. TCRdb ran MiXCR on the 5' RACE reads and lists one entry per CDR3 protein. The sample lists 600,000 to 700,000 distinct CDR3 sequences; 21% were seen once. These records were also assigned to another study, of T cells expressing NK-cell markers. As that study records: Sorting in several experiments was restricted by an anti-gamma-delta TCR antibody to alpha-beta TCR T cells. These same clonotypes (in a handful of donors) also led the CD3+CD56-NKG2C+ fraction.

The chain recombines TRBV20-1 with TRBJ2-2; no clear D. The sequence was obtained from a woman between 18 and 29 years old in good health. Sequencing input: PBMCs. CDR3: CSARDQRSTGELFF. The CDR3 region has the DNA TGCAGTGCTAGAGATCAGAGAAGCACCGGGGAGCTGTTTTTT.